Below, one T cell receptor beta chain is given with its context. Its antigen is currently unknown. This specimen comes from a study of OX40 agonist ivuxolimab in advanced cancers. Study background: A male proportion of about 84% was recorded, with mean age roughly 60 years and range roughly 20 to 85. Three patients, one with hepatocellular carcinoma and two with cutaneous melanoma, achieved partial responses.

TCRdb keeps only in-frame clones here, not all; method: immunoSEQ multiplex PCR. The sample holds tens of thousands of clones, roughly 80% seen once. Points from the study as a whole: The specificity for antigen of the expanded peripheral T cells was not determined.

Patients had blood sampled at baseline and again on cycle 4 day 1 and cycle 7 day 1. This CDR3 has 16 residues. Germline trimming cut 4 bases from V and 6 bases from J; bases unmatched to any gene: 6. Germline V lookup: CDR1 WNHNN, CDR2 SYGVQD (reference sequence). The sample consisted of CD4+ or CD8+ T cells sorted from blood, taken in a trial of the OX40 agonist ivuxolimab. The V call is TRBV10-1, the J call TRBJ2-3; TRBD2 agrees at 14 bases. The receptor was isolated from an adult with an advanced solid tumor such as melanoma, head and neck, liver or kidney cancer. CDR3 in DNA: TGCGCCAGCAGTGTCGGGACTAGCGGGAGCAAGGATACGCAGTATTTT. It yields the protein CASSVGTSGSKDTQYF.